This is a list of T cell receptor beta chains from one sample in a study of blood T cell repertoires in COVID-19. The data were produced by immunoSEQ multiplex PCR, yet TCRdb's version contains in-frame clones alone and is incomplete. This sample yields about 150,000 clones, of which approximately 90% are seen a single time; over 10% belongs to the top ten. The sample taken for sequencing was peripheral blood. The source of these receptors is a man younger than 35 with COVID-19, enrolled during active disease. Both conserved end residues are part of each CDR3. The D gene is left open where the match is weak. Part of the rows lack a size; the others show once, few, many or a class for expanded clones.

d_call	clone_size	j_call	v_call	cdr3_aa	cdr3_nt
.	.	TRBJ2-6	TRBV3-1/TRBV3-2	CASSQVAGPGANVLTF	TGTGCCAGCAGCCAAGTAGCAGGGCCCGGGGCCAACGTCCTGACTTTC
.	.	TRBJ2-7	TRBV7-8	CASSLGGRPGHHEQYF	TGTGCCAGCAGCTTGGGGGGTCGGCCAGGTCATCACGAGCAGTACTTC
TRBD1	few	TRBJ2-3	TRBV9	CASSITGEDTQYF	TGTGCCAGCAGCATAACAGGGGAAGATACGCAGTATTTT
.	.	TRBJ2-6	TRBV11-3	CASSFSAGANVLTF	TGTGCCAGCAGCTTCTCGGCTGGGGCCAACGTCCTGACTTTC
TRBD1	.	TRBJ1-3	TRBV30	CAWDLADRANGNTIYF	TGTGCCTGGGACCTCGCCGACAGGGCGAATGGAAACACCATATATTTT
.	few	TRBJ1-1	TRBV27	CASSFGGGNTEAFF	TGTGCCAGCAGTTTTGGGGGCGGGAACACTGAAGCTTTCTTT
TRBD2	.	TRBJ2-1	TRBV11-2	CASSLEGLAGYNEQFF	TGTGCCAGCAGCTTAGAGGGACTAGCGGGGTACAATGAGCAGTTCTTC
TRBD1	.	TRBJ2-1	TRBV19	CASSLGTGGAYNEQFF	TGTGCCAGTAGCCTGGGGACAGGGGGTGCCTACAATGAGCAGTTCTTC
TRBD2	once	TRBJ2-5	TRBV7-9	CASSSGGGETQYF	TGTGCCAGCAGCAGCGGGGGAGGGGAGACCCAGTACTTC
.	.	TRBJ1-3	TRBV25-1	CASSESGRGFGNTIYF	TGTGCCAGCAGTGAATCGGGCAGGGGATTTGGAAACACCATATATTTT
TRBD1	.	TRBJ1-4	TRBV14	CASSRPVGTGSPGGEKLFF	TGTGCCAGCAGCCGCCCTGTCGGGACAGGGTCCCCTGGGGGGGAAAAACTGTTTTTT
.	.	TRBJ2-7	TRBV25-1	CASSKTGYSYEQYF	TGTGCCAGCAGTAAAACGGGGTACTCCTACGAGCAGTACTTC
.	.	TRBJ2-5	TRBV28	CASSFASDYQETQYF	TGTGCCAGCAGTTTCGCTAGCGATTACCAAGAGACCCAGTACTTC
.	.	TRBJ2-7	TRBV5-1	CASSLEAEGYEQYF	TGCGCCAGCAGCTTGGAGGCGGAGGGCTACGAGCAGTACTTC
TRBD2	few	TRBJ2-2	TRBV5-5	CASRLAGEGTGELFF	TGTGCCAGCAGATTAGCGGGAGAGGGGACCGGGGAGCTGTTTTTT
.	.	TRBJ2-3	TRBV13	CASTRGGGTDTQYF	TGTGCCAGCACTAGGGGAGGAGGCACAGATACGCAGTATTTT
.	.	TRBJ2-3	TRBV7-9	CASSSTGTDTQYF	TGTGCCAGCAGCTCGACTGGCACAGATACGCAGTATTTT
.	.	TRBJ1-5	TRBV19	CASSMRGVRNQPQHF	TGTGCCAGTAGTATGCGGGGGGTAAGAAATCAGCCCCAGCATTTT